The T cell receptor beta chain under discussion was sequenced for a study of beta chain features in type 1 diabetes. Findings and limits, study-wide: TCRB CDR3s from Type 1 diabetes patients were moderately but significantly shorter in all four CD4+ subsets.

Expressed TCRB transcripts got sequenced, as all isolated RNA was reverse transcribed. Assay used: immunoSEQ multiplex PCR; TCRdb lists only in-frame clones, some missing. This sample has around 250,000 clones; around 14% occur once, and the top ten carry around 0.019%. This clone was seen only a few times. Its specificity is unknown. This CDR3 spans 14 amino acids. Germline V lookup: CDR1 SQVTM, CDR2 ANQGSEA. Trimming removed 7 bases at V and 0 bases at J, with 15 bases between. The receptor was isolated from a man aged 25-45 years with type 1 diabetes. The material sequenced was naive CD4+ T cells from blood. The genes are TRBV29-1 and TRBJ1-2; no firm D call. DNA for the CDR3: TGCAGCGCCCTGACACGGAAAGCTAACTATGGCTACACCTTC. Translating gives CSALTRKANYGYTF.